Each of the 9 T cell receptor beta chains below was sequenced from the same sample in a study of Ad26.COV2.S vaccination and SARS-CoV-2 variants. Using immunoSEQ multiplex PCR, the repertoire was profiled, and TCRdb retains in-frame clones only, with some absent. The table records hundreds of thousands of clones, about 91% of them present only once. The sample in question was peripheral blood, obtained after recovery from COVID-19. Source of these receptors: a human donor who had recovered from COVID-19.

The chain couples TRBV2 to TRBJ1-3; D gene ambiguous. The V end was cut by 7 bases, the J end by 0 bases, with 10 bases between. Germline assignment: CDR1 SNHLY and CDR2 FYNNEI. The CDR3 has 14 residues. The CDR3 loop reads CASISGFSGNTIYF. The DNA for the CDR3 is TGTGCCAGCATTTCGGGGTTCTCTGGAAACACCATATATTTT.

Comments on this clone: Different DNA sequences within this sample yield the same CDR3. The rearrangement joins TRBV12-3 or TRBV12-4 to TRBJ1-2; D not certain. The CDR3 has 11 amino acids. The V end lost 3 bases, the J end lost 7 bases, and 6 bases lay between the germline ends. CDR3: CASSFGRGYTF. In DNA, the CDR3 is TGTGCCAGCAGTTTTGGTCGTGGCTACACCTTC.

The V and J genes are TRBV7-7 and TRBJ2-2, with a weak D call TRBD1 (8 bases). The germline V gene encodes CDR1 SSHAT and CDR2 FNYEAQ (reference sequence). This CDR3 contains 16 residues. V was pared by 10 bases and J by 2 bases, with 20 bases between. The CDR3 sequence is CATREVGTGNTGELFF. The CDR3 nucleotides are TGTGCCACCCGGGAGGTCGGGACAGGAAACACCGGGGAGCTGTTTTTT.

This chain connects TRBV27 to TRBJ2-1; D is ambiguous. Trimming stripped 4 bases from V and 9 bases from J, with 13 bases between. Germline CDR1 is MNHEY and CDR2 is SMNVEV (reference sequence). The CDR3 consists of 13 residues. The CDR3 sequence is CASSWLEGSEQFF. The CDR3 nucleotides read TGTGCCAGCAGTTGGTTGGAAGGCAGTGAGCAGTTCTTC.

This clone was counted once. The chain is built from TRBV6-2 or TRBV6-3 and TRBJ2-7; D is possibly TRBD1 (6 bases). V dropped 2 bases and J dropped 2 bases, with 16 bases sitting between them. The CDR3 has 16 amino acids. The germline V gene has CDR1 MNHEY and CDR2 SVGEGT. CDR3 amino acids: CASSYLIRQGTYEQYF. In DNA, the CDR3 is TGTGCCAGCAGTTACCTGATTCGGCAGGGGACCTACGAGCAGTACTTC.

The CDR3 coding sequence is TGTGCCAGCAGCTTAGTCCAGGGGTTAGGTTTTGAAGCTTTCTTT. Translating gives CASSLVQGLGFEAFF. This rearrangement joins TRBV7-2 to TRBJ1-1; a possible D gene is TRBD1 (6 bases). From germline, CDR1 is SGHTA and CDR2 FQGNSA. This CDR3 has 15 residues. The V end lost 1 base, the J end lost 7 bases, and 16 bases lay between the germline ends.

The chain combines TRBV9 with TRBJ2-5, with 12 bases aligning to TRBD2. V was pared by 4 bases and J by 1 base, with 5 bases of the junction left unmatched. The CDR3 covers 16 residues. The V gene's germline CDR1 is SGDLS and CDR2 YYNGEE. This CDR3 is CASSRLAGVTQETQYF. In DNA, the CDR3 is TGTGCCAGCAGCAGACTAGCGGGGGTAACCCAAGAGACCCAGTACTTC.

This chain uses TRBV11-2 with TRBJ2-7; D remains unclear. Germline CDR1 and CDR2: SGHAT and FQNNGV. The V end lost 4 bases, the J end lost 3 bases, and 7 bases lay between the germline ends. This CDR3 spans 12 amino acids. CDR3 DNA sequence: TGTGCCAGCAGCTCGACCCGCTACGAGCAGTACTTC. Protein product: CASSSTRYEQYF.

V and J are TRBV19 and TRBJ1-5, with TRBD1 as a possible D gene (6 bases). Germline assignment: CDR1 LNHDA and CDR2 SQIVND (reference sequence). The germline V and J ends were trimmed by 1 base and 4 bases, with 8 bases remaining between them. The CDR3 is 14 amino acids. The CDR3 loop is CASSIVQGNQPQHF. For the CDR3, the DNA is TGTGCCAGTAGTATAGTACAGGGTAATCAGCCCCAGCATTTT.